Presented here are 13 T cell receptor beta chains from one specimen sequenced in a study of blood T cell repertoires in COVID-19. TCRdb's table, derived via immunoSEQ multiplex PCR, lists solely in-frame clones and lacks some. Of roughly 120,000 clones detected, around nine tenths appear once; the ten largest clones hold more than 2%. What was sequenced was peripheral blood. The receptors shown here come from a woman aged 50 to 65 with acute or convalescent COVID-19.

This chain's CDR3 is CASSQRGADTQYF. CDR3 in DNA: TGCGCCAGCAGCCAACGGGGTGCAGATACGCAGTATTTT. V gene TRBV4-3 combines with J gene TRBJ2-3; maybe TRBD2 (5 bases). Per germline, CDR1 LGHNA and CDR2 YSLEER. V lost 2 bases, J lost 4 bases, and 7 bases lay in between. The CDR3 is made up of 13 amino acids.

The chain links TRBV6-5 to TRBJ2-5; no definite D call. The germline CDR1 and CDR2 sequences are MNHEY and SVGAGI. Deletions cut 6 bases from V and 4 bases from J, with 15 bases between. This CDR3 comprises 14 residues. The CDR3 sequence is CASRAGSLGETQYF. CDR3 nucleotides: TGTGCCAGCAGGGCCGGGTCCCTCGGAGAGACCCAGTACTTC.

This clone has a single count. V is TRBV7-9 and J is TRBJ2-7, with D maybe TRBD2 (6 bases). Between the trimmed V and J ends, which lost 5 bases and 1 base, there was a span of 12 bases. The CDR3 covers 14 residues. Germline loops: CDR1 SEHNR, CDR2 FQNEAQ (reference sequence). This CDR3 is CASSPRGLSYEQYF. The CDR3 DNA sequence: TGTGCCAGCAGCCCCCGGGGACTTTCCTACGAGCAGTACTTC.

V is TRBV9 and J is TRBJ2-5; 9 nucleotides align to TRBD2. The CDR3 sequence is 16 residues long. CDR1 is SGDLS and CDR2 is YYNGEE in the germline V gene. With 0 bases clipped from V and 4 bases from J, the junction kept 7 bases outside the gene matches. This chain's CDR3 is CASSVVAGGPGETQYF. The CDR3 nucleotides read TGTGCCAGCAGCGTAGTGGCGGGGGGGCCGGGAGAGACCCAGTACTTC.

The V call is TRBV19, the J call TRBJ2-1; tentative D call: TRBD1 (6 bases). V was cut by 7 bases and J by 2 bases, with 21 bases left in between. The CDR3 is 17 residues long. The V gene's germline CDR1 is LNHDA and CDR2 SQIVND (reference sequence). CDR3 nucleotide sequence: TGTGCCAGTACCTCTGGGGGCGACTCGTATACCTACAATGAGCAGTTCTTC. Translation gives CASTSGGDSYTYNEQFF.

The V gene is TRBV4-1, the J gene TRBJ1-2, with TRBD1 identical over 9 bases. The length of the CDR3 is 14 residues. V was clipped by 4 bases and J by 5 bases; unmatched bases: 5. CDR1 MGHRA and CDR2 YSYEKL come from the germline V gene. CDR3 amino acids: CASSPGTGTYGYTF. The DNA of the CDR3 is TGCGCCAGCAGCCCCGGGACAGGGACATATGGCTACACCTTC.

V usage is TRBV7-2 and J usage is TRBJ2-2, with 9 positions matching TRBD2. Germline V gene lookup returns CDR1 SGHTA and CDR2 FQGNSA. The CDR3 runs 15 residues. V gave up 8 bases and J gave up 1 base; unmatched junction bases: 5. The CDR3 spells CASQSGGLNTGELFF. The CDR3 nucleotides read TGTGCCAGCCAGAGCGGGGGGCTGAACACCGGGGAGCTGTTTTTT. Together with reference TRBV7-2 and TRBJ2-2, the CDR3 gives the full variable domain: GAGVSQSPSNKVTEKGKDVELRCDPISGHTALYWYRQSLGQGLEFLIYFQGNSAPDKSGLPSDRFSAERTGGSVSTLTIQRTQQEDSAVYLCASQSGGLNTGELFFGEGSRLTVL.

With respect to this clone: Other DNA sequences in this specimen translate into the identical CDR3. The chain is built from TRBV11-2 and TRBJ2-1; 12 bases map to TRBD2. The germline V gene encodes CDR1 SGHAT and CDR2 FQNNGV. The trim removed 5 bases at V and 3 bases at J, leaving 5 bases unmatched. The CDR3 length is 16 residues. The CDR3 here is CASSPRLAGVYNEQFF. Written as DNA, the CDR3 is TGTGCCAGCAGCCCCCGACTAGCGGGGGTCTACAATGAGCAGTTCTTC.

The rearrangement uses TRBV7-2 and TRBJ2-3, with D unresolved. The germline CDR1 and CDR2 sequences are SGHTA and FQGNSA. The length of the CDR3 is 13 residues. Trimming took 5 bases from V and 0 from J, leaving 6 bases between them. Written as DNA, the CDR3 is TGTGCCAGCAGCCCTTCTAGCACAGATACGCAGTATTTT. It encodes CASSPSSTDTQYF.

The chain uses TRBV24-1 and TRBJ1-2; 7 bases map to TRBD1. J gave up 4 bases and V 3 bases, and 10 bases lay outside the gene matches. In germline, CDR1 is KGHDR, CDR2 SFDVKD. This CDR3 spans 16 amino acids. The CDR3 sequence: CATSDPRTGSIYGYTF. The CDR3 DNA follows: TGTGCCACCAGTGATCCCCGGACAGGTTCGATCTATGGCTACACCTTC.

The V and J genes are TRBV5-1 and TRBJ2-3, with 8 bases aligning to TRBD1. The CDR3 totals 14 residues. Per the germline V gene, CDR1 is SGHRS and CDR2 is YFSETQ. V gave up 1 base and J gave up 6 bases; unmatched junction bases: 4. CDR3 coding DNA: TGCGCCAGCAGCTTGAGAGGACAGGGTGATACGCAGTATTTT. Translation: CASSLRGQGDTQYF. The full variable domain, in which reference TRBV5-1 and TRBJ2-3 provide the parts outside the CDR3, is KAGVTQTPRYLIKTRGQQVTLSCSPISGHRSVSWYQQTPGQGLQFLFEYFSETQRNKGNFPGRFSGRQFSNSRSEMNVSTLELGDSALYLCASSLRGQGDTQYFGPGTRLTVL.

The J gene is TRBJ1-6, the V gene TRBV6-5; D is ambiguous. The CDR3 covers 13 residues. The V gene lost 2 bases and the J gene lost 7 bases, with 6 bases spanning the gap. Germline assignment: CDR1 MNHEY and CDR2 SVGAGI. CDR3 sequence: CASSYAANSPLHF. As DNA, the CDR3 is TGTGCCAGCAGTTACGCAGCGAATTCACCCCTCCACTTT.

This chain connects TRBV5-1 to TRBJ1-2; D might be TRBD1 (6 bases). The germline V gene has CDR1 SGHRS and CDR2 YFSETQ. Trimming removed 0 bases at V and 6 bases at J, with 15 bases between. The CDR3 contains 15 residues. This chain's CDR3 is CASSLGSGERDGYTF. The CDR3, as DNA: TGCGCCAGCAGCTTGGGATCAGGGGAAAGGGATGGCTACACCTTC.